The TCR beta chain described here comes from a study of CD8 T cells in ankylosing spondylitis. CDR3 length: 17 residues. Looked up from germline, CDR1 is ENHRY and CDR2 is SYGVKD. Trimming cost V 4 bases and J 0 bases; bases outside gene matches: 8. Study conclusions and caveats: Ankylosing spondylitis blood appeared to be characterized by a TCR beta motif of about 8 highly homologous variants. Disease-linked clones, CD8+, were relatively rare in peripheral blood. Some motif variants were previously reported in reactive arthritis synovial fluid and blood. The clones that were linked to disease were reported to be significantly enriched in matched synovial fluid samples from ankylosing spondylitis patients.

Concerning this clonotype: Its antigen remains unidentified.

By quantitative 5'-RACE with molecular barcodes, the TCR beta libraries were made. A single record per CDR3 protein comes from TCRdb applying MiXCR to the 5' RACE reads. The sample yields around 450,000 distinct CDR3 sequences, around 26% seen once. The sample consisted of blood, either unsorted or a sorted T cell fraction (not recorded which). This chain links TRBV10-3 with TRBJ2-2; TRBD1 matches 7 bases. This clonotype was obtained from a male donor with ankylosing spondylitis. For the CDR3, the DNA is TGTGCCATCAGTGTGAGGCCTGGACAGGCGAACACCGGGGAGCTGTTTTTT. Amino acid sequence: CAISVRPGQANTGELFF.